This TCR beta chain is from a study of technical replicates of blood from a few donors. TCRdb keeps only in-frame clones here, not all; method: immunoSEQ multiplex PCR. Of around 79,000 clones listed, over 75% are singletons. Trimming cost V 0 bases and J 1 base, with 10 bases left between them. Germline V gives CDR1 SGDLS, CDR2 YYNGEE. CDR3 length: 15 amino acids. The TCR sequence derives from a human donor in good health. The sequenced sample was T cells isolated from PBMCs. The V and J genes are TRBV9 and TRBJ1-1; tentative D call: TRBD1 (6 bases). CDR3 loop: CASSVAIGGNTEAFF. CDR3 nucleotides: TGTGCCAGCAGCGTAGCCATAGGGGGGAACACTGAAGCTTTCTTT. Based on the CDR3 plus reference TRBV9 and TRBJ1-1, the full variable domain is DSGVTQTPKHLITATGQRVTLRCSPRSGDLSVYWYQQSLDQGLQFLIQYYNGEERAKGNILERFSAQQFPDLHSELNLSSLELGDSALYFCASSVAIGGNTEAFFGQGTRLTVV.